This TCR beta chain stems from a study of cytotoxic CD8 clonotypes in ibrutinib-treated CLL. The overall study: Response sampling occurred after a median roughly 11 months of treatment (range 6 to 36).

A word on this clone: Its antigen is undetermined.

CDR1 and CDR2 (germline): LGHNA, YSLEER. V lost 0 bases and J 4 bases, leaving 8 bases between the germline ends. The CDR3 has 14 residues. TCRdb's table, derived via immunoSEQ multiplex PCR, lists solely in-frame clones and lacks some. Among roughly 150,000 clones listed, around nine tenths were seen once. General observations from the study: Clonality went up at the time of ibrutinib response, stayed stable in sustained remission, and later dropped back toward its baseline level at progression.

This receptor was identified in a human donor with chronic lymphocytic leukemia. The rearrangement links TRBV4-3 to TRBJ2-3; D not resolved. The specimen was PBMCs, collected at disease progression, from a patient treated with ibrutinib. The CDR3 here is CASSQDFGADTQYF. CDR3 sequence (DNA): TGCGCCAGCAGCCAAGATTTTGGGGCAGATACGCAGTATTTT.